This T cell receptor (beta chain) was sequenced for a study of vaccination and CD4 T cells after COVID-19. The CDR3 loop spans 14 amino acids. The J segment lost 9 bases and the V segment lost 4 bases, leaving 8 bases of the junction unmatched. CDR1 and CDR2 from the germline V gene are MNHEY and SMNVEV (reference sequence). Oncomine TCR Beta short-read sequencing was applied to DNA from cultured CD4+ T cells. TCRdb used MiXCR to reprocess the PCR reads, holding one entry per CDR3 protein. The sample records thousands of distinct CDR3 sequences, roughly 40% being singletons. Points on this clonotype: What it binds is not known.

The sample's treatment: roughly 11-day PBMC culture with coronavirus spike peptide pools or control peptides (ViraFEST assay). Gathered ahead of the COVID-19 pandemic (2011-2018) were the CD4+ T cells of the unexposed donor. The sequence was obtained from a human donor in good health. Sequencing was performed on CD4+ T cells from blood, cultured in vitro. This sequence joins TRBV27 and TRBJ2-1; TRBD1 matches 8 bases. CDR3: CASSSLRQGIEQFF. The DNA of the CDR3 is TGTGCCAGCAGTTCCTTACGACAGGGGATTGAGCAGTTCTTC.